This T cell receptor beta chain was documented in a study of blood T cell repertoires in COVID-19. Overall study: Some COVID-19 samples were acute and others convalescent; all came from the United States, Italy and Spain.

CDR3 length: 15 amino acids. In germline, CDR1 is ENHRY, CDR2 SYGVKD. J was trimmed by 2 bases and V by 6 bases; bases with no gene match: 8. As processed by the authors: It was from reference gene primer amplification that nucleated cell counts were estimated. Data came from immunoSEQ multiplex PCR; TCRdb stores just in-frame clones and leaves some out. V, J and clone size reflect that table, while D and trimming were determined from the DNA. Of roughly 250,000 clones in the sample, approximately 83% are singletons; the top ten hold roughly 3.1%. Input material: PBMCs or T cells enriched from blood (not recorded which). The chain is built from TRBV10-3 and TRBJ2-5; 8 bases are shared with TRBD2. This TCR derives from a woman aged 40 to 50 with acute COVID-19. The CDR3 nucleotides read TGTGCCATCAGGGAAGCGGGAGCGGGACAAGAGACCCAGTACTTC. It codes for CAIREAGAGQETQYF.